The clone carrying this T cell receptor (beta chain) has just a few counts. The antigen is unknown. The entry originates in a study of T cells after yellow fever vaccination. Broader study findings: Subsequent booster samples again held most clones from primary vaccination (96% CD4, just under 90% CD8). There was a small share of clonotypes that showed up in both the CD4 and CD8 compartments.

5'RACE template switching generated TCR cDNA, adding a universal primer site and UMIs. TCRdb redid the calling of the 5' RACE reads with MiXCR, one entry per CDR3 protein. The table lists hundreds of thousands of distinct CDR3 sequences, 9% to 15% of them singletons. The trim removed 0 bases at V and 5 bases at J, leaving 9 bases unmatched. The V gene's germline CDR1 is SGHRS and CDR2 YFSETQ. This CDR3 spans 17 amino acids. Source: PBMCs, taken on the day of the yellow fever booster vaccination. This rearrangement joins TRBV5-1 to TRBJ2-5; 11 nucleotides line up with TRBD2. The source is a man aged 25-45 years who received the YFV17D yellow fever vaccine. CDR3 in amino acids: CASSLATSSGRWETQYF. For the CDR3, the DNA is TGCGCCAGCAGCTTGGCCACGTCTAGCGGGAGGTGGGAGACCCAGTACTTC.